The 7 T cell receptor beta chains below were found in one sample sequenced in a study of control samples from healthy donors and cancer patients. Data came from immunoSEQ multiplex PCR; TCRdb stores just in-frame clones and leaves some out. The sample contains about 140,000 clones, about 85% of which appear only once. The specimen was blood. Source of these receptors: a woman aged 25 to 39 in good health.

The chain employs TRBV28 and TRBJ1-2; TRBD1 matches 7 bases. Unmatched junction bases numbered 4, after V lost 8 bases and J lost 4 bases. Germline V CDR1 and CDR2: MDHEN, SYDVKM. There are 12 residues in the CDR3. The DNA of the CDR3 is TGTGCCAGCGAGGGGGCTGGCTATGGCTACACCTTC. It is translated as CASEGAGYGYTF.

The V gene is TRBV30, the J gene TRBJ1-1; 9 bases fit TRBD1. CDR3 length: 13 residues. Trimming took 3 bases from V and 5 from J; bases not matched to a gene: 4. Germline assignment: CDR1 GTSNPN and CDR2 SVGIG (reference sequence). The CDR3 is CAWSVDRGTEAFF. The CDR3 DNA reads TGTGCCTGGAGCGTGGACAGGGGTACTGAAGCTTTCTTT.

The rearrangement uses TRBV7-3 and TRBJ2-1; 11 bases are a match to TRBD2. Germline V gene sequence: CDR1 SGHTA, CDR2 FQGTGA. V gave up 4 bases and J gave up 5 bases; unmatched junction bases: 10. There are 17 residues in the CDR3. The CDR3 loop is CASSSNLGLAGDNEQFF. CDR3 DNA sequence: TGTGCCAGCAGCTCAAACCTCGGACTAGCGGGCGACAATGAGCAGTTCTTC.

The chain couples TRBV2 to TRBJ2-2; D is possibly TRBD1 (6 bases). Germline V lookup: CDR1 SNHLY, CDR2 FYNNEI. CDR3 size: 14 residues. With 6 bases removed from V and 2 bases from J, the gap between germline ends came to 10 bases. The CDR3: CASREQGNTGELFF. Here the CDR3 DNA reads TGTGCCAGCAGAGAACAGGGAAACACCGGGGAGCTGTTTTTT. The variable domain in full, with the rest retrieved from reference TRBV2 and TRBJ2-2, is EPEVTQTPSHQVTQMGQEVILRCVPISNHLYFYWYRQILGQKVEFLVSFYNNEISEKSEIFDDQFSVERPDGSNFTLKIRSTKLEDSAMYFCASREQGNTGELFFGEGSRLTVL.

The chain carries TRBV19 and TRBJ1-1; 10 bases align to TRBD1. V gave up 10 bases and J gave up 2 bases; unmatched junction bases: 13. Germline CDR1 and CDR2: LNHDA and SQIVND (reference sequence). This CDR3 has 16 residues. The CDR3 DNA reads TGTGCCACATCAGACAGGGGGCGGATTCTTAACACTGAAGCTTTCTTT. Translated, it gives CATSDRGRILNTEAFF.

The CDR3 here is CASSVGGLSTGELFF. CDR3 nucleotide sequence: TGTGCCAGCAGCGTAGGTGGACTTTCCACCGGGGAGCTGTTTTTT. The chain employs TRBV9 and TRBJ2-2; D is possibly TRBD2 (5 bases). V was cut by 0 bases and J by 4 bases, with 10 bases left in between. The CDR3 extends over 15 amino acids. Germline CDR1 is SGDLS and CDR2 is YYNGEE.

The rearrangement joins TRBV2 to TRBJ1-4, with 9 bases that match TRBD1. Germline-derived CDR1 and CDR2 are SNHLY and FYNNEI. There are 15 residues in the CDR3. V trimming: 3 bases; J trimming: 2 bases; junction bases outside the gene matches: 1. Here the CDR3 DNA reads TGTGCCAGCAGTGAGGGGACAGGGACTAATGAAAAACTGTTTTTT. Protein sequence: CASSEGTGTNEKLFF.